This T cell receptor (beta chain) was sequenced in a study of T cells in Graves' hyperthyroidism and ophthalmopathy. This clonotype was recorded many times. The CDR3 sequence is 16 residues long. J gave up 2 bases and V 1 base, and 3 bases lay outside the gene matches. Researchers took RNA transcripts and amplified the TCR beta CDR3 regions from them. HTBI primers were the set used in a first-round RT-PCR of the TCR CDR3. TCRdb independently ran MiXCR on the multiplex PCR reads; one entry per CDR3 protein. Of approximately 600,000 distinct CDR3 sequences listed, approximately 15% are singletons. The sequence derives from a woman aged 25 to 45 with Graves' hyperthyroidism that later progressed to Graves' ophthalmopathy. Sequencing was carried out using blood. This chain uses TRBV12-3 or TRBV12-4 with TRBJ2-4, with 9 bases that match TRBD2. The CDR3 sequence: CASSLGGRATKNIQYF. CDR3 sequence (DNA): TGTGCCAGCAGTTTAGGCGGGAGGGCCACCAAAAACATTCAGTACTTC.